This T cell receptor beta chain was obtained from a study of shared clonotypes between healthy human individuals. Study background: Plates per donor: three CD4 naive, three CD4 memory, two CD8 naive, one CD8 memory.

V gave up 5 bases and J gave up 0 bases; unmatched junction bases: 14. The CDR3 consists of 18 residues. Germline V gives CDR1 SQVTM, CDR2 ANQGSEA. An assay was performed, and its level was deep. The method was immunoSEQ multiplex PCR; TCRdb's version includes in-frame clones alone and lacks a portion of them. The sample lists 760,000 or so clones; 96% were seen once. Naive CD8 populations comprised CD45RO-negative cells positively selected for CCR7, excluding terminally differentiated effector memory CD45RA+ cells. With regard to this clone: Its antigen is as yet unknown.

Findings and limits, study-wide: Measured sharing among donors was expected to vary with sequencing depth. Sampling involved blood alone; tissue repertoires likely differ.

The rearrangement joins TRBV29-1 to TRBJ2-1; 9 nucleotides match TRBD1. The sequence derives from a man aged 30-40 years in good health. The sequenced sample was naive CD8+ T cells sorted from blood. DNA of the CDR3: TGCAGCGTTATCGGACAGGGGAGGCCTATAAGCTCCTACAATGAGCAGTTCTTC. Protein sequence: CSVIGQGRPISSYNEQFF.